The rows below give T cell receptor beta chains drawn from one sample of a study of blood T cells in healthy people across ages. TCRdb called the 5' RACE reads again in MiXCR, with one record for every CDR3 protein. The table has roughly 700,000 distinct CDR3 sequences, roughly 25% seen once; the top ten hold around 9.2%. This same sample was also part of a study on T cells of mothers and their children.

Sequencing input: blood. The receptors come from a boy between 10 and 17 years old in good health. CDR3s include the opening cysteine and the closing phenylalanine or tryptophan. D genes are given only for firm matches. Some rows mark clone size as missing; the rest say once, few, many or name a class of expanded clone.

j_gene	d_gene	len	abundance	v_gene	CDR3aa	CDR3nt
TRBJ2-5	NA	13	NA	TRBV5-8	CASSTDYHTTQYF	TGTGCCAGCAGCACGGACTATCACACGACCCAGTACTTC
TRBJ1-2	NA	13	few	TRBV29-1	CSVAQGLGVGYTF	TGCAGCGTCGCCCAAGGATTGGGGGTCGGCTACACCTTC
TRBJ2-5	TRBD2	15	NA	TRBV29-1	CSVDWASGVQETQYF	TGCAGCGTTGATTGGGCTAGCGGGGTACAAGAGACCCAGTACTTC
TRBJ2-2	NA	14	few	TRBV29-1	CSVEWDTNTGELFF	TGCAGCGTTGAATGGGACACCAACACCGGGGAGCTGTTTTTT
TRBJ1-4	NA	16	NA	TRBV3-1	CASSQNPLTTNEKLFF	TGTGCCAGCAGCCAAAACCCCCTCACAACTAATGAAAAACTGTTTTTT
TRBJ2-7	NA	15	NA	TRBV7-9	CASSSTKDRPYEQYF	TGTGCCAGCAGCTCGACCAAGGACAGACCCTACGAGCAGTACTTC
TRBJ2-5	NA	15	NA	TRBV4-1	CAGSQEWQRKETQYF	TGCGCCGGCAGCCAAGAGTGGCAGAGAAAAGAGACCCAGTACTTC
TRBJ2-3	TRBD2	15	NA	TRBV6-2/TRBV6-3	CASRKTSGRTDTQYF	TGTGCCAGCAGGAAGACTAGCGGGCGCACAGATACGCAGTATTTT
TRBJ2-3	NA	15	few	TRBV20-1	CSAPGGGRKTDTQYF	TGCAGTGCCCCAGGGGGAGGAAGGAAAACAGATACGCAGTATTTT
TRBJ2-7	TRBD2	14	NA	TRBV11-2	CASSGTSFNYEQYF	TGTGCCAGCAGCGGGACTAGCTTCAACTACGAGCAGTACTTC
TRBJ2-3	NA	13	few	TRBV14	CASSARLADTQYF	TGTGCCAGCAGCGCGCGACTAGCAGATACGCAGTATTTT
TRBJ2-4	NA	15	NA	TRBV4-2	CASSQELSAKNIQYF	TGTGCCAGCAGCCAAGAGTTATCGGCCAAAAACATTCAGTACTTC
TRBJ1-1	TRBD1	14	few	TRBV7-3	CASSLGTGNSEAFF	TGTGCCAGCAGCTTAGGGACAGGGAACTCTGAAGCTTTCTTT
TRBJ2-1	TRBD2	15	few	TRBV29-1	CSVEGAGGFYNEQFF	TGCAGCGTTGAGGGAGCGGGAGGGTTCTACAATGAGCAGTTCTTC
TRBJ2-1	TRBD2	16	NA	TRBV28	CASSLSTGGSYNEQFF	TGTGCCAGCAGTTTATCTACGGGAGGTTCCTACAATGAGCAGTTCTTC
TRBJ1-1	NA	14	NA	TRBV6-6	CASSYSIHDTEAFF	TGTGCCAGCAGTTACTCGATTCATGACACTGAAGCTTTCTTT
TRBJ2-7	NA	13	NA	TRBV6-5	CASRYSTATEQYF	TGTGCCAGCAGATATTCGACAGCAACCGAGCAGTACTTC
TRBJ2-5	NA	14	NA	TRBV7-2	CASSGSIYQETQYF	TGTGCCAGCAGCGGTTCGATATACCAAGAGACCCAGTACTTC
TRBJ2-1	NA	15	few	TRBV2	CASSVRPGGTDEQFF	TGTGCCAGCAGTGTTAGGCCAGGGGGGACGGATGAGCAGTTCTTC
TRBJ1-1	NA	13	NA	TRBV2	CASSEGWLPEAFF	TGTGCCAGCAGTGAAGGGTGGCTCCCTGAAGCTTTCTTT
TRBJ2-1	TRBD2	15	few	TRBV20-1	CSARATSLPKNEQFF	TGCAGTGCTAGAGCGACTAGCCTTCCGAAGAATGAGCAGTTCTTC
TRBJ2-3	TRBD2	16	NA	TRBV20-1	CSASEGKRGYTDTQYF	TGCAGTGCTAGCGAGGGGAAGCGGGGCTACACAGATACGCAGTATTTT
TRBJ2-4	NA	17	NA	TRBV3-1	CASSQDKRRAVGNIQYF	TGTGCCAGCAGCCAAGATAAGCGCAGGGCTGTTGGTAACATTCAGTACTTC
TRBJ1-6	NA	14	NA	TRBV9	CASSNQVLNSPLHF	TGTGCCAGCAGCAACCAGGTTCTAAATTCACCCCTCCACTTT
TRBJ2-7	NA	14	few	TRBV20-1	CSALSYGNSYEQYF	TGCAGTGCCCTTAGTTACGGGAACTCCTACGAGCAGTACTTC
TRBJ2-1	TRBD2	16	NA	TRBV6-1	CASRPTSGKVNTGQFF	TGTGCCAGCAGGCCGACTAGCGGGAAAGTTAATACAGGGCAGTTCTTC
TRBJ2-7	NA	12	NA	TRBV3-1	CASSQLGGEQYF	TGTGCCAGCAGCCAACTGGGAGGCGAGCAGTACTTC
TRBJ2-3	NA	15	NA	TRBV28	CASSLLGEGTDTRYF	TGTGCCAGCAGTTTATTGGGCGAAGGCACAGATACGCGGTATTTT
TRBJ2-7	TRBD1	16	few	TRBV27	CASSPRQGESSYEQYF	TGTGCCAGCAGTCCACGACAGGGGGAAAGCTCCTACGAGCAGTACTTC
TRBJ2-1	TRBD2	17	few	TRBV6-5	CASSTPGLAGVYNEQFF	TGTGCCAGCAGTACCCCGGGTCTAGCGGGAGTCTACAATGAGCAGTTCTTC
TRBJ2-5	NA	15	few	TRBV12-3/TRBV12-4	CASSRQTGGRETQYF	TGTGCCAGCAGCCGACAAACTGGGGGGAGGGAGACCCAGTACTTC
TRBJ1-1	TRBD1	15	NA	TRBV2	CASSDRRGGNTKAFF	TGTGCCAGCAGTGACCGCCGAGGGGGCAACACTAAAGCTTTCTTT
TRBJ2-7	TRBD1	16	few	TRBV7-2	CASSSIPGTGIYEQYF	TGTGCCAGCAGCTCTATCCCCGGGACAGGGATCTACGAGCAGTACTTC
TRBJ2-7	TRBD2	14	NA	TRBV20-1	CSAHSGLAGAEQYF	TGCAGTGCCCATTCGGGGCTAGCGGGAGCCGAGCAGTACTTC
TRBJ2-5	NA	12	few	TRBV29-1	CSVELTRETQYF	TGCAGCGTTGAACTCACCAGGGAGACCCAGTACTTC
TRBJ2-7	TRBD2	13	few	TRBV4-2	CASRAGGNYEQYF	TGTGCCAGCAGGGCGGGGGGCAACTACGAGCAGTACTTC
TRBJ2-7	TRBD1	16	NA	TRBV6-6	CASSTLGGQGFHEQYF	TGTGCCAGCAGCACGCTAGGTGGACAGGGGTTCCACGAGCAGTACTTC
TRBJ2-5	TRBD2	15	NA	TRBV5-1	CASSLEVAGAETQYF	TGCGCCAGCAGCTTGGAAGTAGCGGGAGCAGAGACCCAGTACTTC
TRBJ2-7	NA	15	NA	TRBV11-2	CASSPGPAGAYEQYF	TGTGCCAGCAGCCCGGGACCAGCGGGTGCCTACGAGCAGTACTTC
TRBJ2-5	TRBD1	15	NA	TRBV29-1	CSVATGQGGRETQYF	TGCAGCGTTGCTACGGGACAGGGGGGGAGAGAGACCCAGTACTTC
TRBJ2-1	NA	13	NA	TRBV2	CASGPDWNNEQFF	TGTGCCAGCGGTCCGGACTGGAACAATGAGCAGTTCTTC
TRBJ2-7	TRBD2	17	NA	TRBV6-1	CASSPGTSGGLSYEQYF	TGTGCCAGCAGTCCCGGGACTAGCGGGGGACTCTCCTACGAGCAGTACTTC
TRBJ2-7	TRBD2	13	many	TRBV5-1	CASSLTSGYEQYF	TGTGCCAGCAGCTTAACTAGCGGCTACGAGCAGTACTTC